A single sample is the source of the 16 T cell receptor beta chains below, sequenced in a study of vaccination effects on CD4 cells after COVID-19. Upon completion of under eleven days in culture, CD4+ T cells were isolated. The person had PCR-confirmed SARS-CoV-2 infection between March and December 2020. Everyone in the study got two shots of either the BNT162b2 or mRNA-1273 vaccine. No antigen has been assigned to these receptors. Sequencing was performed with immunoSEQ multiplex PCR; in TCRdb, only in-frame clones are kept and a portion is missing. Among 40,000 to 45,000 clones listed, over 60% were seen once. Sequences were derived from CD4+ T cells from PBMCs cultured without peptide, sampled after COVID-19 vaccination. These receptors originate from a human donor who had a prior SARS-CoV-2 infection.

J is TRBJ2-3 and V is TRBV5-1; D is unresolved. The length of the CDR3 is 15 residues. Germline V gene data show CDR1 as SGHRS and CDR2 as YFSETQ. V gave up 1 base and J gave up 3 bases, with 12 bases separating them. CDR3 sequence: CASSLNKGVTDTQYF. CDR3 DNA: TGCGCCAGCAGCTTGAACAAGGGTGTGACAGATACGCAGTATTTT.

CDR3 nucleotide sequence: TGTGCCATCAGTGAGTTTAGCGGGGACGGGGAGCTGTTTTTT. Translating it yields CAISEFSGDGELFF. The chain is built from TRBV10-3 and TRBJ2-2; 8 bases match TRBD2. Germline values: CDR1 ENHRY, CDR2 SYGVKD. Trimming took 1 base from V and 7 from J; bases not matched to a gene: 2. The CDR3 is made up of 14 amino acids.

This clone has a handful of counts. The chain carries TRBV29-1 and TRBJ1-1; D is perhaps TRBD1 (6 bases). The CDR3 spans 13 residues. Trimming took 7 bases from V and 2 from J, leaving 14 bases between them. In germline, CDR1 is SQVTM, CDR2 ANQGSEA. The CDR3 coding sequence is TGCAGCGGAGCACAGGGAACAAACACTGAAGCTTTCTTT. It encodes CSGAQGTNTEAFF.

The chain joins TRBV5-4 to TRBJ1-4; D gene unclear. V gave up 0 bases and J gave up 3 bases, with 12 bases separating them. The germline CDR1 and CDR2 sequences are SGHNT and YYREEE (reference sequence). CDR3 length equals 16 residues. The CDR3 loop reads CASSLGSARANEKLFF. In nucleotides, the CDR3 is TGTGCCAGCAGCTTGGGGAGTGCTAGGGCTAATGAAAAACTGTTTTTT. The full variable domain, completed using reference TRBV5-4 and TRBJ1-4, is ETGVTQSPTHLIKTRGQQVTLRCSSQSGHNTVSWYQQALGQGPQFIFQYYREEENGRGNFPPRFSGLQFPNYSSELNVNALELDDSALYLCASSLGSARANEKLFFGSGTQLSVL.

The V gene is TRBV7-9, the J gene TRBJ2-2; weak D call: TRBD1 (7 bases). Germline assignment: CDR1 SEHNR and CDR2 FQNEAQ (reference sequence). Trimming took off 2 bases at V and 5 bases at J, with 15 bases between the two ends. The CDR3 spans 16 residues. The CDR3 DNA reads TGTGCCAGCAGCTTACGTGCAGGGGGGACGACCGGGGAGCTGTTTTTT. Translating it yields CASSLRAGGTTGELFF.

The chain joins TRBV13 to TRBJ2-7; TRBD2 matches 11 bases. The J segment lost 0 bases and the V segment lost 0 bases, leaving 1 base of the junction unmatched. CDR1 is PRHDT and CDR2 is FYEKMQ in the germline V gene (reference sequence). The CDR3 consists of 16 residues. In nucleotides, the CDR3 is TGTGCCAGCAGCTTAGGGGGACTAGCGGCCTCCTACGAGCAGTACTTC. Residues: CASSLGGLAASYEQYF.

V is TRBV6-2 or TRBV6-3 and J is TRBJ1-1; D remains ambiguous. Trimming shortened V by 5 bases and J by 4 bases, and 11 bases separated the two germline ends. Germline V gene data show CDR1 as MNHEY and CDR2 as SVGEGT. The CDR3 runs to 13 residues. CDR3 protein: CASSQVLGTEAFF. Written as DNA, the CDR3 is TGTGCCAGCAGTCAAGTCTTGGGCACTGAAGCTTTCTTT.

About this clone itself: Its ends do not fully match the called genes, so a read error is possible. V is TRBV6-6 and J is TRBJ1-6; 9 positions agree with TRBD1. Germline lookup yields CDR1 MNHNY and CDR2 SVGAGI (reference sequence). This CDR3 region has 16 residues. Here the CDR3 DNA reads TGTGCCAGCAGTGACTCCGGACAGGGGATTTCTTCACCCCTCCACTTT. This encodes CASSDSGQGISSPLHF.

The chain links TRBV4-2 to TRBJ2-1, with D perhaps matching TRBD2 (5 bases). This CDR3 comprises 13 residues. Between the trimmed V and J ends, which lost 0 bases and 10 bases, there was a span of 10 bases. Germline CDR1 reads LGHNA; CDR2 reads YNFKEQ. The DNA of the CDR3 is TGTGCCAGCAGCCAAGATAGCCAGCGGGAGCAGTTCTTC. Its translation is CASSQDSQREQFF.

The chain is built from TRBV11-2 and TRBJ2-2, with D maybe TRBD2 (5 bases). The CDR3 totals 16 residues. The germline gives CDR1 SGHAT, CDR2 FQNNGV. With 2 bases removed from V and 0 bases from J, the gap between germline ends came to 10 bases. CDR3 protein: CASSLFSGSNTGELFF. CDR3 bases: TGTGCCAGCAGCTTATTCTCGGGGTCGAACACCGGGGAGCTGTTTTTT.

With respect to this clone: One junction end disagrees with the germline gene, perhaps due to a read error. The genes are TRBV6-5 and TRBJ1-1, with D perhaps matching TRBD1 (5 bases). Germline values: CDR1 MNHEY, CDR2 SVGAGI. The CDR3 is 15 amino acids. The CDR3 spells CASRPTGREAAPAVF. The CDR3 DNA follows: TGTGCCAGCAGGCCAACGGGCAGGGAGGCCGCTCCGGCTGTTTTT.

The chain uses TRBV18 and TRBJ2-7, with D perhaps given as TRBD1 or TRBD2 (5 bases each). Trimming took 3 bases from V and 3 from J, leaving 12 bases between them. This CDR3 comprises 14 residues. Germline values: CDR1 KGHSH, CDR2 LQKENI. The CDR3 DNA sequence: TGTGCCAGCTCACCGGGTCGAGGGGACTACGAGCAGTACTTC. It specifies CASSPGRGDYEQYF.

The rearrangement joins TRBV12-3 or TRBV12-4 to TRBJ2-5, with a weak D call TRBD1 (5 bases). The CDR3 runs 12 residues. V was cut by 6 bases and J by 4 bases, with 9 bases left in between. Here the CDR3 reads CASSPQGETQYF. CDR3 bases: TGTGCCAGCAGCCCCCAGGGAGAGACCCAGTACTTC.

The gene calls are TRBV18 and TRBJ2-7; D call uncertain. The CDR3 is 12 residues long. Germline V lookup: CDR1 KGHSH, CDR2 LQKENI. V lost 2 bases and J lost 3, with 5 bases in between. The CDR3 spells CASSPSNYEQYF. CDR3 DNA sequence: TGTGCCAGCTCACCATCTAACTACGAGCAGTACTTC.

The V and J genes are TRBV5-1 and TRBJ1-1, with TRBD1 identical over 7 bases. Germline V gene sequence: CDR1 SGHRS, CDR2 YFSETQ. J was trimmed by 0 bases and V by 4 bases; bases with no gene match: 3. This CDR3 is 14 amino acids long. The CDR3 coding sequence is TGCGCCAGCAGCACCGGACAGGTGAACACTGAAGCTTTCTTT. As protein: CASSTGQVNTEAFF. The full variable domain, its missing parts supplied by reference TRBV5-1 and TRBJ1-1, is KAGVTQTPRYLIKTRGQQVTLSCSPISGHRSVSWYQQTPGQGLQFLFEYFSETQRNKGNFPGRFSGRQFSNSRSEMNVSTLELGDSALYLCASSTGQVNTEAFFGQGTRLTVV.

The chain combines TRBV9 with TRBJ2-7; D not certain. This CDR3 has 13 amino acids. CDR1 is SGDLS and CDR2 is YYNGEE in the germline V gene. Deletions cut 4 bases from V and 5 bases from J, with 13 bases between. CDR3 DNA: TGTGCCAGCAGCCGTACCCGGTCCGACGAGCAGTACTTC. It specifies CASSRTRSDEQYF.